This is a list of T cell receptor beta chains from one sample in a study of T cells in narcolepsy. Only in-frame clones appear in the TCRdb table, and some are missing; sequencing was by immunoSEQ multiplex PCR. Of approximately 30,000 clones listed, roughly 82% are singletons. Sequencing was performed on CD45RA- memory CD4+ T cells from PBMCs. The receptors come from a human donor with narcolepsy. CDR3s leave out the opening cysteine and the closing phenylalanine or tryptophan.

v_gene,CDR3aa
TRBV6-1,ASSGQSSGRLYEQY
TRBV10-3,AISEVRGTTEAF
TRBV5-4,ASSLGGSYNSPLH
TRBV5-8,ASSLGGLADNEQF
TRBV7-9,ASSSGTGGGLA
TRBV6-1,ASSRGGDTEAF
TRBV5-6,ASSLERVCEKLF
TRBV5-6,ASRTGLNTEAF
TRBV5-6,ASSSPGQGMSPLH
TRBV2,ASKGAGTNGELF
TRBV11-2,ASSLGQHNSPLH
TRBV27,ASSLNPDSNEQF
TRBV12-5,ASGLDTLGSTDTQY
TRBV10-3,AISETGMETQY
TRBV7-2,ASSRLAVYEQY
TRBV7-3,ASSLWQGTGELF